The source of this TCR beta chain is a study of human versus mouse CDR3 diversity and MHC coevolution (dated by TCRdb to about 2017). Notes on the research overall: The immunoSEQ assay was reported to detect one in 200,000 T cells and to minimize multiplex PCR amplification bias. Across mouse and human samples, the number of valid reads per sample ranged from about 0.6 x 10^7 to 1.7 x 10^7. Human naive CD4 T cell repertoires were used as a reference for TCR selection on multiple MHC II alleles and were compared with human-TCR-locus transgenic mice carrying single MHC II. Three healthy volunteer blood donors were included in the human cohort, with one aged 30 to 40, one aged 40 to 50 and one aged 60 to 70 at collection. Beyond this particular receptor, the publication reports: Because human T cells were selected on 6 or 7 MHC II alleles, repertoire diversity in humans and mice was not considered directly comparable. On average, humans had more CDR3 deletions and insertions than mice did, pointing to greater exonuclease and TdT activity. Among all the groups compared, the lowest clonal inequality scores came from two of the three human donors. iCHAO1 estimates gave humans the largest TCR beta repertoire, some 1.5 million clonotypes, attributed likely to selection by multiple MHC II molecules.

Naive CD4 T cells, defined as CD45RO-negative and CD62L-positive, were isolated from PBMCs by fluorescence-activated cell sorting. Each donor gave around 54 ml of fresh peripheral blood, from which PBMCs were isolated by Ficoll density centrifugation. Sorting was performed on a FACSAria III instrument, with purity above 85% for all samples. Of note for this clone: Its antigen remains unidentified. Base-call qualities are not available, and no considerably larger clone is one nucleotide away.

The QIAGEN blood and tissue kit was used to extract genomic DNA from the sorted cells, and that DNA was then quantified on a NanoDrop 1000. TCR alpha and beta chains were deep sequenced and quantified on the immunoSEQ platform using multiplex PCR of genomic DNA. In the authors' own workflow: IMGT gene and region definitions were used for annotation of the TCR sequences. Out-of-frame rearrangements were taken as a proxy for the preselection repertoire and were compared with in-frame clonotypes. To estimate repertoire size, the study used the iCHAO1 estimator that comes with the immunoSEQ platform. A Gini index, which is based on the Lorenz curve, was applied to in-frame amino acid clonotypes to measure clonal inequality. The intersect function in the R package tcR was used to count shared clonotypes, while the Jaccard index served to score similarity. The R prcomp function was used without normalization to run principal component analysis of V, J and V-J usage frequencies. TCRdb retrieved this table from immuneACCESS and kept in-frame rearrangements only. Not all clones are present; in checked studies, unresolved V genes account for under half, and no reason is known for the remainder. The V and J calls and clone size were taken over from that table, and D and trimming were inferred from the DNA. Here the sample has 80,000 or so clones; over 85% occur a single time. The ten largest clones represent around 1.3% of the sample.

Between the V and J ends, shortened by 7 bases and 1 base respectively, the junction contains 7 bases. Per the germline V gene (reference sequence), LNHDA is the CDR1 and SQIVND is the CDR2. The CDR3 spans 13 residues, from the cysteine through the phenylalanine. The DNA shown is the 39-base CDR3, in frame from base 1. The sample was naive CD4+ T cells from blood. The cell subset or site label, read with the paper, signifies: CD45RO-negative CD62L-positive naive CD4 T cells. The chain is made from TRBV19 and TRBJ2-2; the D gene remains uncertain. The clonotype originates from a person aged 30-70 years in good health. In nucleotides, the sequence is TGTGCCAGTACCCCAGGGAACACCGGGGAGCTGTTTTTT. Its protein is CASTPGNTGELFF.